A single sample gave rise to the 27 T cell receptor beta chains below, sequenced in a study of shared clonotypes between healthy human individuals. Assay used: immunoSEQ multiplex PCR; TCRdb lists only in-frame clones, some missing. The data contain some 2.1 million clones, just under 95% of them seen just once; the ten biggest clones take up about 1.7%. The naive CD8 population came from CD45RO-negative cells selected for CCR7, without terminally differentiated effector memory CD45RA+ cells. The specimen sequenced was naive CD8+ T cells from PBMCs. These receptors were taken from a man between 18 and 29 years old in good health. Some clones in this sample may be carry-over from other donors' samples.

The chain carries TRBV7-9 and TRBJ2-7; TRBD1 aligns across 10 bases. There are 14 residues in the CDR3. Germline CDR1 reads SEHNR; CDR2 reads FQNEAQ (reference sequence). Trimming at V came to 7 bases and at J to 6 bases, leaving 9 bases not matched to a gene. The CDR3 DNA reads TGTGCCAGCAACCGGGACAGGGGTGGGAGCGAGCAGTACTTC. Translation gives CASNRDRGGSEQYF.

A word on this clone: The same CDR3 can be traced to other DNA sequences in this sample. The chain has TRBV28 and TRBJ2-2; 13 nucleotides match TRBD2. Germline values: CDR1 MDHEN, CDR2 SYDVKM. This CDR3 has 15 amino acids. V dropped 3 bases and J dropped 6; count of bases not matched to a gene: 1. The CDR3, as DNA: TGTGCCAGCAGTTTTGGACTAGCGGGAGCCGGGGAGCTGTTTTTT. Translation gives CASSFGLAGAGELFF. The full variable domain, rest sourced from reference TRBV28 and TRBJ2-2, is DVKVTQSSRYLVKRTGEKVFLECVQDMDHENMFWYRQDPGLGLRLIYFSYDVKMKEKGDIPEGYSVSREKKERFSLILESASTNQTSMYLCASSFGLAGAGELFFGEGSRLTVL.

CDR3 loop: CASTHRDRLDTGELFF. DNA of the CDR3: TGTGCCAGCACCCATCGGGACAGGTTGGACACCGGGGAGCTGTTTTTT. The rearrangement joins TRBV11-1 to TRBJ2-2; 8 bases match TRBD1. This CDR3 spans 16 amino acids. From germline, CDR1 is SGHAT and CDR2 FQDESV (reference sequence). V was clipped by 7 bases and J by 3 bases; unmatched bases: 10.

The CDR3 here is CASSASHRPHSNTGELFF. The CDR3 nucleotides are TGTGCCAGCAGCGCCAGCCACCGGCCCCACTCGAACACCGGGGAGCTGTTTTTT. This chain connects TRBV9 to TRBJ2-2; D is ambiguous. Germline CDR1 SGDLS, CDR2 YYNGEE. The CDR3 totals 18 residues. V lost 3 bases, J lost 0 bases, and 18 bases lay in between.

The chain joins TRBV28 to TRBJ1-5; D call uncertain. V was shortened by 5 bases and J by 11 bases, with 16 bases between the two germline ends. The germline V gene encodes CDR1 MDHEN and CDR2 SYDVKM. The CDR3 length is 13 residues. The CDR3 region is CASSLTPSVAQHF. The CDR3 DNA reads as TGTGCCAGCAGTCTCACCCCTAGCGTGGCCCAGCATTTT. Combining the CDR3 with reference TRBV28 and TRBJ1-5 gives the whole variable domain DVKVTQSSRYLVKRTGEKVFLECVQDMDHENMFWYRQDPGLGLRLIYFSYDVKMKEKGDIPEGYSVSREKKERFSLILESASTNQTSMYLCASSLTPSVAQHFGDGTRLSIL.

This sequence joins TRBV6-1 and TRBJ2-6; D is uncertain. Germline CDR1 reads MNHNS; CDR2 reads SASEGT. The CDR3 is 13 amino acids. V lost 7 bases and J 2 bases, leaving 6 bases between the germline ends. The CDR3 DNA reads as TGTGCCAGCATGGGCGCTGGGGCCAACGTCCTGACTTTC. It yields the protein CASMGAGANVLTF.

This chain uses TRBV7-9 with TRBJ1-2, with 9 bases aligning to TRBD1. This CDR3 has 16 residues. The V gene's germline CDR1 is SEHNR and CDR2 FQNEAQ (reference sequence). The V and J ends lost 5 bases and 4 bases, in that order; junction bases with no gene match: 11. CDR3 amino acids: CASSPSRDRAFYGYTF. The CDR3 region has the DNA TGTGCCAGCAGCCCATCCCGGGACAGGGCGTTCTATGGCTACACCTTC.

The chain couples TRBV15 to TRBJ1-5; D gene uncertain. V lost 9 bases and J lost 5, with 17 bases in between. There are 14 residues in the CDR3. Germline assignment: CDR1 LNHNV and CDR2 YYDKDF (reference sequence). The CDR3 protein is CATGPGTFYQPQHF. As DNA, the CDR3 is TGTGCCACTGGACCAGGAACTTTTTATCAGCCCCAGCATTTT.

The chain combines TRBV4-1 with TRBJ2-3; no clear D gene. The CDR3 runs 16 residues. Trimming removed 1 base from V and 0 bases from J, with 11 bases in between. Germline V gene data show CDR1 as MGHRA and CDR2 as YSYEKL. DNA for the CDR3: TGCGCCAGCAGCCAAGTCTTCGGACGGAGCACAGATACGCAGTATTTT. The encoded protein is CASSQVFGRSTDTQYF.

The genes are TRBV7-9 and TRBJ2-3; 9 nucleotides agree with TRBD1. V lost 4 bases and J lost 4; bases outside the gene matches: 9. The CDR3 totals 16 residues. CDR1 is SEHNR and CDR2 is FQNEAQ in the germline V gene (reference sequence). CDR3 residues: CASSSRDRELSDTQYF. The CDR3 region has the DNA TGTGCCAGCAGCTCCCGGGACAGGGAACTTTCAGATACGCAGTATTTT.

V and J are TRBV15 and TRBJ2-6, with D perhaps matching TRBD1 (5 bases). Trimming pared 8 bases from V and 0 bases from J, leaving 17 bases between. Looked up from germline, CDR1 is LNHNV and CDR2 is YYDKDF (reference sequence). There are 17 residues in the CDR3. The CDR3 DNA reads TGTGCCACCCTGGGTGGGGCCCCTCACTCTGGGGCCAACGTCCTGACTTTC. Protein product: CATLGGAPHSGANVLTF.

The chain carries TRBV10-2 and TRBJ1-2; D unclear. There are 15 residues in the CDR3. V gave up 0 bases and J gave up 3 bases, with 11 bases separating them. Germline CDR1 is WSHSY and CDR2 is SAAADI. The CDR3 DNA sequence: TGCGCCAGCAGTGAGTCGGGGTCAATCCACTATGGCTACACCTTC. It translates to CASSESGSIHYGYTF.

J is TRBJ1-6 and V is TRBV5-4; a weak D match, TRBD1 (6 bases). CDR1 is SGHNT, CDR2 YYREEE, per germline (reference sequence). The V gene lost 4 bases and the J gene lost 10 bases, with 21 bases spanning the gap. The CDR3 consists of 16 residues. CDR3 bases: TGTGCCAGCAGCCAGGGGAAGGGCGTTTTCGGATCACCCCTCCACTTT. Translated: CASSQGKGVFGSPLHF.

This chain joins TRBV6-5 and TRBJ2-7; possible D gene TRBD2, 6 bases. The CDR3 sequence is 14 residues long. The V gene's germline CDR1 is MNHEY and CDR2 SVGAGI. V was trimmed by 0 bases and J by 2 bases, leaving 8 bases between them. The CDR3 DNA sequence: TGTGCCAGCAGTTACTCGGGACTTCCCTACGAGCAGTACTTC. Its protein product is CASSYSGLPYEQYF.

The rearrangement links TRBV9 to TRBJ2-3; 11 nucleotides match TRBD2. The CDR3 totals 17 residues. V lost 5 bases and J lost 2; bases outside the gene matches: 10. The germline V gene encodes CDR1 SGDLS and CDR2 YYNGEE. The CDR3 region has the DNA TGTGCCAGCAGTAGGCTAGCGGGAGGTGCGGTCACAGATACGCAGTATTTT. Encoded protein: CASSRLAGGAVTDTQYF.

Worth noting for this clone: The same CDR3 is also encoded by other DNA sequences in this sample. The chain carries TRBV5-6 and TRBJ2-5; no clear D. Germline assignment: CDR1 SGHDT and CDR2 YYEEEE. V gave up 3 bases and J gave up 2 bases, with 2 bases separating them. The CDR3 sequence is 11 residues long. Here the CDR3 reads CASSSQETQYF. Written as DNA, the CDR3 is TGTGCCAGCAGCTCACAAGAGACCCAGTACTTC.

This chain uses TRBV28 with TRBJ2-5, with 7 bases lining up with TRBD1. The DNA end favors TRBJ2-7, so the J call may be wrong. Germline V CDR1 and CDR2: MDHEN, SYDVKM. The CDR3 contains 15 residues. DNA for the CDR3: TGTGCCAGCACAATACGGGGACAGATCACCTACGAGCAGTACTTC. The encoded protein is CASTIRGQITYEQYF.

DNA of the CDR3: TGTGCCAGCAGCCCAGGGGGGACTAGCGGCTCCTACGAGCAGTACTTC. Translated: CASSPGGTSGSYEQYF. V and J are TRBV7-9 and TRBJ2-7; 11 nucleotides line up with TRBD2. Germline CDR1 reads SEHNR; CDR2 reads FQNEAQ (reference sequence). V shed 5 bases and J 0 bases; nucleotides not matched to a gene: 6. The CDR3 length is 16 residues.

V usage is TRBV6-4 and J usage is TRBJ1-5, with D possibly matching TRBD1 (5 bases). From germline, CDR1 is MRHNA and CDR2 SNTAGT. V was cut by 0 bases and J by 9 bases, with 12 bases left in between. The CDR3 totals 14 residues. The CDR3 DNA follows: TGTGCCAGCAGTGACTCGCCAGGGAGGGGGCCCCAGCATTTT. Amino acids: CASSDSPGRGPQHF.

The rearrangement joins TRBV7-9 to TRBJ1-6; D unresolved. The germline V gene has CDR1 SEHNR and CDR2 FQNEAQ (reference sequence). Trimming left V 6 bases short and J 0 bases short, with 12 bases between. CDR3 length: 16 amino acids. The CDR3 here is CASSPAGSSYNSPLHF. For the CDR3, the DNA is TGTGCCAGCAGTCCGGCGGGGAGCTCCTATAATTCACCCCTCCACTTT.

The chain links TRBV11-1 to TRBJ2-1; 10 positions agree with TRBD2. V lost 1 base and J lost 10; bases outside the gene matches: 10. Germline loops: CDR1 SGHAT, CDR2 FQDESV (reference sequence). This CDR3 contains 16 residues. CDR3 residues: CASSLGLAGEAGEQFF. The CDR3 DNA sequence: TGTGCCAGCAGCTTAGGTCTAGCGGGAGAGGCTGGCGAGCAGTTCTTC.

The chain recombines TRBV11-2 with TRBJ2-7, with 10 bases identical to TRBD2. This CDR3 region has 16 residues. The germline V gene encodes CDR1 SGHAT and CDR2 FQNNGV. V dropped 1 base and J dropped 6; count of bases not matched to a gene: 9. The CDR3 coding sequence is TGTGCCAGCAGCTTAGGTTTAAGGACTAGCGGTGCCGAGCAGTACTTC. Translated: CASSLGLRTSGAEQYF.

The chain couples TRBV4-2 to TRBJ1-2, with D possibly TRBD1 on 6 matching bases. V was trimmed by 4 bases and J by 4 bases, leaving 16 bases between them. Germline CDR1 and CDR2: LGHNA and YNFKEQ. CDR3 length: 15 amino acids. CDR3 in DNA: TGTGCCAGCAGCCCCCGCGGGGGGGCGGGCTATGGCTACACCTTC. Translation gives CASSPRGGAGYGYTF.

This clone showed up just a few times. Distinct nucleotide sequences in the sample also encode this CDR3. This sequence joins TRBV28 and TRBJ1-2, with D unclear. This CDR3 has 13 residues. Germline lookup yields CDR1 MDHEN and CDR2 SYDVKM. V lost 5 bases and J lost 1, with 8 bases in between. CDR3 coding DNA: TGTGCCAGCAGTCTGACACTTAACTATGGCTACACCTTC. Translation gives CASSLTLNYGYTF.

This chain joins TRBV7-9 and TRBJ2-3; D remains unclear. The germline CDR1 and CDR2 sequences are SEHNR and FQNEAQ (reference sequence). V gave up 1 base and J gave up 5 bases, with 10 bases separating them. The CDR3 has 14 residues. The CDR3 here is CASSLGGAQDTQYF. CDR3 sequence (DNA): TGTGCCAGCAGCTTAGGGGGTGCCCAAGATACGCAGTATTTT.

The CDR3 reads CSVGGGTPDHEQFF. The CDR3 bases are TGCAGCGTTGGAGGGGGAACACCTGACCATGAGCAGTTCTTC. The chain is built from TRBV29-1 and TRBJ2-1, with D perhaps TRBD1 (6 bases). This CDR3 has 14 residues. Looked up from germline, CDR1 is SQVTM and CDR2 is ANQGSEA. V lost 4 bases and J lost 8, with 18 bases in between.

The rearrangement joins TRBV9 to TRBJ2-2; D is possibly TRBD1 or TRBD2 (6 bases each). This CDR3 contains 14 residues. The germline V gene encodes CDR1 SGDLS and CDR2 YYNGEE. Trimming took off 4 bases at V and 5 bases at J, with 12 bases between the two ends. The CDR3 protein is CASSPGGRTGELFF. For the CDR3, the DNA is TGTGCCAGCAGCCCCGGGGGCAGGACCGGGGAGCTGTTTTTT. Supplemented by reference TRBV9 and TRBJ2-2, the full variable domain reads DSGVTQTPKHLITATGQRVTLRCSPRSGDLSVYWYQQSLDQGLQFLIQYYNGEERAKGNILERFSAQQFPDLHSELNLSSLELGDSALYFCASSPGGRTGELFFGEGSRLTVL.